Each of the 19 T cell receptor beta chains below was sequenced from the same sample in a study of cytomegalovirus exposure and HLA in healthy donors listed by TCRdb under 2017. The library was prepared using the immunoSEQ multiplex PCR assay. For the multiplex PCR, a mixture combining 60 forward primers for TCR Vbeta segments and 13 reverse primers for TCR Jbeta segments was used. Held by TCRdb, this immuneACCESS table contains in-frame sequences only and omits some clones. Under half of the omission traces to an unresolved V gene where checked; the cause of the rest is unknown. In this sample the table shows tens of thousands of clones, 62% of which occur a single time. 5.5% of the sample is in the top ten clones. Sequencing was performed on PBMCs. These TCRs come from a woman aged 25 to 39 in good health and CMV-seropositive.

This CDR3 reads CASSESPAGIAGELFF. The CDR3 DNA is TGCGCCAGCAGTGAGTCGCCAGCGGGGATCGCCGGGGAGCTGTTTTTT. V and J are TRBV10-1 and TRBJ2-2; TRBD2 matches at 7 bases. V was pared by 0 bases and J by 6 bases, with 7 bases of the junction left unmatched. The CDR3 is 16 residues long. Per germline, CDR1 WNHNN and CDR2 SYGVQD (reference sequence).

This chain uses TRBV11-2 with TRBJ1-1, with D tentatively TRBD1 (5 bases). Trimming shortened V by 0 bases and J by 1 base, and 12 bases separated the two germline ends. The CDR3 spans 16 residues. The germline V gene has CDR1 SGHAT and CDR2 FQNNGV. The CDR3 region has the DNA TGTGCCAGCAGCTTAGATCGGGTCGGGGGGAACACTGAAGCTTTCTTT. Translation: CASSLDRVGGNTEAFF.

This chain joins TRBV2 and TRBJ1-5, with 10 bases identical to TRBD1. Germline V gives CDR1 SNHLY, CDR2 FYNNEI. This CDR3 is 15 amino acids long. The V segment lost 2 bases and the J segment 4 bases; nucleotides outside the gene matches: 2. The CDR3 nucleotides read TGTGCCAGCAGTGAACGACAGGGGGCAAATCAGCCCCAGCATTTT. This gives the protein CASSERQGANQPQHF. The variable domain in full, completed from reference TRBV2 and TRBJ1-5, reads EPEVTQTPSHQVTQMGQEVILRCVPISNHLYFYWYRQILGQKVEFLVSFYNNEISEKSEIFDDQFSVERPDGSNFTLKIRSTKLEDSAMYFCASSERQGANQPQHFGDGTRLSIL.

The chain is built from TRBV6-1 and TRBJ2-7; D may be TRBD2 (5 bases). This CDR3 has 13 amino acids. The V and J ends lost 11 bases and 2 bases respectively, with 16 bases between them. Germline lookup yields CDR1 MNHNS and CDR2 SASEGT. The CDR3 bases are TGTGCCGGCCGGGAATCTCGGACCTACGAGCAGTACTTC. It encodes CAGRESRTYEQYF.

This chain uses TRBV11-2 with TRBJ2-5, with 8 bases that match TRBD2. Trimming removed 2 bases from V and 2 bases from J; junction bases left unmatched: 7. CDR3 length equals 16 residues. CDR1 is SGHAT and CDR2 is FQNNGV in the germline V gene. CDR3 loop: CASSLFAGGLQETQYF. In DNA, the CDR3 is TGTGCCAGCAGCTTATTTGCGGGGGGCCTGCAAGAGACCCAGTACTTC.

The chain carries TRBV6-5 and TRBJ1-2; D remains ambiguous. This CDR3 has 13 residues. Germline V CDR1 and CDR2: MNHEY, SVGAGI. V was cut by 3 bases and J by 6 bases, with 11 bases left in between. The CDR3 nucleotides are TGTGCCAGCAGTTATGAGGGAAGGGATGGCTACACCTTC. Amino acid sequence: CASSYEGRDGYTF.

This chain uses TRBV2 with TRBJ1-5, with TRBD1 identical over 9 bases. The CDR3 contains 14 residues. With V trimmed by 5 bases and J by 7 bases, 6 bases remained unmatched. Germline values: CDR1 SNHLY, CDR2 FYNNEI. This CDR3 is CASSSGTGWQPQHF. CDR3 in DNA: TGTGCCAGCAGTTCCGGGACAGGGTGGCAGCCCCAGCATTTT.

The chain joins TRBV7-6 to TRBJ2-1; D unresolved. The length of the CDR3 is 16 residues. Between the trimmed V and J ends, which lost 1 base and 0 bases, there was a span of 10 bases. Germline V lookup: CDR1 SGHVS, CDR2 FNYEAQ. In nucleotides, the CDR3 is TGTGCCAGCAGCTTAGAATCTTTCCCCTCCTACAATGAGCAGTTCTTC. Translation gives CASSLESFPSYNEQFF.

This clone was seen once. V and J are TRBV13 and TRBJ1-2, with D uncertain. CDR1 and CDR2 from the germline V gene are PRHDT and FYEKMQ (reference sequence). V lost 3 bases, J lost 2 bases, and 7 bases lay in between. This CDR3 has 13 residues. CDR3 amino acids: CASSLPGNYGYTF. CDR3 bases: TGTGCCAGCAGCTTGCCCGGGAACTATGGCTACACCTTC.

This clone was seen more than once but under ten times. This chain joins TRBV6-4 and TRBJ1-5; D gene unclear. The V gene lost 3 bases and the J gene lost 2 bases, with 5 bases spanning the gap. CDR3 length equals 13 residues. The V gene's germline CDR1 is MRHNA and CDR2 SNTAGT. The CDR3 DNA sequence: TGTGCCAGCAGTGAGTCCGGCAATCAGCCCCAGCATTTT. Translation: CASSESGNQPQHF.

The chain is built from TRBV19 and TRBJ1-1; TRBD1 aligns across 10 bases. With V trimmed by 7 bases and J by 4 bases, 6 bases remained unmatched. This CDR3 contains 14 residues. The germline V gene encodes CDR1 LNHDA and CDR2 SQIVND (reference sequence). The CDR3 reads CASKETGGGTEAFF. CDR3 nucleotides: TGTGCCAGTAAAGAGACAGGGGGCGGCACTGAAGCTTTCTTT.

The chain joins TRBV6-5 to TRBJ2-3, with D possibly being TRBD2 (6 bases). This CDR3 region has 15 residues. Trimming removed 4 bases from V and 2 bases from J, with 13 bases in between. Looked up from germline, CDR1 is MNHEY and CDR2 is SVGAGI. The CDR3 protein is CASSFRRGFTDTQYF. CDR3 bases: TGTGCCAGCAGTTTTCGGAGGGGCTTCACAGATACGCAGTATTTT.

V usage is TRBV29-1 and J usage is TRBJ2-7, with 7 bases aligning to TRBD1. Germline V CDR1 and CDR2: SQVTM, ANQGSEA. The CDR3 spans 14 residues. J gave up 4 bases and V 2 bases, and 8 bases lay outside the gene matches. This CDR3 reads CSVESQGMRYEQYF. The CDR3 nucleotides are TGCAGCGTTGAATCACAGGGGATGCGGTACGAGCAGTACTTC.

In this sample, this clone turned up a few times. The chain uses TRBV6-5 and TRBJ1-3, with TRBD1 matching 7 bases. J was trimmed by 8 bases and V by 0 bases; bases with no gene match: 10. The CDR3 runs to 16 residues. The germline gives CDR1 MNHEY, CDR2 SVGAGI. The CDR3 reads CASSYSDSATGHTIYF. The CDR3 DNA reads TGTGCCAGCAGTTACTCGGATTCTGCGACAGGGCACACCATATATTTT.

This clone was counted between two and nine times. The rearrangement joins TRBV6-1 to TRBJ2-7, with TRBD2 matching 7 bases. CDR3 length equals 14 residues. Unmatched junction bases numbered 11, after V lost 5 bases and J lost 7 bases. The germline V gene encodes CDR1 MNHNS and CDR2 SASEGT. This CDR3 reads CASSSHGGMGEQYF. The CDR3 DNA reads TGTGCCAGCAGTTCCCACGGGGGGATGGGAGAGCAGTACTTC.

This sequence joins TRBV15 and TRBJ1-1; D unclear. Trimming took off 1 base at V and 7 bases at J, with 19 bases between the two ends. The V gene's germline CDR1 is LNHNV and CDR2 YYDKDF (reference sequence). The CDR3 runs 16 residues. The CDR3 DNA reads TGTGCCACCAGCAGAGGGGGTCTCGGACTGCCAGGTGAAGCTTTCTTT. Its translation: CATSRGGLGLPGEAFF.

This clone was observed a few times. One end of the junction does not line up with germline, which may come from a read error. This chain connects TRBV6-1 to TRBJ1-2, with TRBD1 matching over 7 bases. CDR3 length: 13 amino acids. Germline V gene sequence: CDR1 MNHNS, CDR2 SASEGT. The CDR3 DNA sequence: TGTGCCAGCAGTATACAGGGGAGTCTGGGCTACCCCTTC. This sequence encodes CASSIQGSLGYPF.

The CDR3 coding sequence is TGTGCCAGCAGTGGCGGGGGGACTAGAGCTTTCTTT. This sequence encodes CASSGGGTRAFF. This rearrangement joins TRBV6-1 to TRBJ1-1; D is perhaps TRBD1 (5 bases). Germline loops: CDR1 MNHNS, CDR2 SASEGT. The CDR3 sequence is 12 residues long. Trimming cost V 4 bases and J 10 bases, with 13 bases left between them.

V is TRBV6-1 and J is TRBJ1-1, with a possible D match to TRBD1 (5 bases). The germline gives CDR1 MNHNS, CDR2 SASEGT. V was cut by 4 bases and J by 0 bases, with 9 bases left in between. The CDR3 loop spans 14 amino acids. Here the CDR3 DNA reads TGTGCCAGCAGTGTGAAGGGGCTGAACACTGAAGCTTTCTTT. It encodes CASSVKGLNTEAFF.